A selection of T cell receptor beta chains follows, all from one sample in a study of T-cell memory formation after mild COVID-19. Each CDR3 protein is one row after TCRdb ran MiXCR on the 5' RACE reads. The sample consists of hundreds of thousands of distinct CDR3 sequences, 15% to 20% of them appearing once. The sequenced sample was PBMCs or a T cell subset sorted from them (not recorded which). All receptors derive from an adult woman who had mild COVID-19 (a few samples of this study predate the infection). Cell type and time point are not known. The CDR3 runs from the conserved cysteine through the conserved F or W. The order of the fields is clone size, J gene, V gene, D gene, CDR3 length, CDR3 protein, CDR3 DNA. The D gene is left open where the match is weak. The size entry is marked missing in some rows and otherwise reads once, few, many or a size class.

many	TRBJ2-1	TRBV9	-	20	CASSVATGFGVGSSYNEQFF	TGTGCCAGCAGCGTAGCTACGGGGTTCGGGGTGGGGAGCTCCTACAATGAGCAGTTCTTC
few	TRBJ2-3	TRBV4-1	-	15	CASSQEGPNADTQYF	TGCGCCAGCAGCCAAGAAGGCCCGAACGCAGATACGCAGTATTTT
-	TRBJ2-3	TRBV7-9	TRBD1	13	CASSLYRGDTQYF	TGTGCCAGCAGCCTCTACAGGGGAGATACGCAGTATTTT
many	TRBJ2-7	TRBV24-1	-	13	CATSAVASYEQYF	TGTGCCACCAGTGCCGTAGCTTCCTACGAGCAGTACTTC
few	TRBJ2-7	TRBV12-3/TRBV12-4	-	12	CASSRGGWEQYF	TGTGCCAGCAGCCGCGGGGGCTGGGAGCAGTACTTC
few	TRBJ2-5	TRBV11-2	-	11	CASSLEQTQYF	TGTGCCAGCAGCTTAGAGCAGACCCAGTACTTC
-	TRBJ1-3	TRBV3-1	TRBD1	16	CASSQDPRGLRNTIYF	TGTGCCAGCAGCCAAGATCCGAGGGGGCTCAGAAACACCATATATTTT
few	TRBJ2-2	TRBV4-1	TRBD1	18	CASSHPGQGARDTGELFF	TGCGCCAGCAGCCACCCGGGACAGGGGGCGCGGGACACCGGGGAGCTGTTTTTT
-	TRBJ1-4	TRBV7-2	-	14	CASRDGRHSEKLFF	TGTGCCAGCAGGGATGGGAGGCATAGTGAAAAACTGTTTTTT
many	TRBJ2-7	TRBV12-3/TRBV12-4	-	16	CASSPIGTRGVYEQYF	TGTGCCAGCAGTCCCATCGGCACTAGAGGGGTCTACGAGCAGTACTTC
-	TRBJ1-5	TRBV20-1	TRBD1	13	CSARGQGNQPQHF	TGCAGTGCTAGGGGACAGGGGAATCAGCCCCAGCATTTT
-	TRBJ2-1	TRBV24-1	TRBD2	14	CATSAAGGWNEQFF	TGTGCCACCAGTGCAGCGGGAGGATGGAATGAGCAGTTCTTC
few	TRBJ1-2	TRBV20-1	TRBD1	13	CSARDSGGWGYTF	TGCAGTGCTAGAGATTCAGGGGGCTGGGGCTACACCTTC
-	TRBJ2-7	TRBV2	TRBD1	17	CASSDGDRVVFSYEQYF	TGTGCCAGCAGTGACGGGGACAGGGTCGTTTTCTCCTACGAGCAGTACTTC
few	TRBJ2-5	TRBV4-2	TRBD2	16	CASSQDWRGGEETQYF	TGTGCCAGCAGCCAAGATTGGCGGGGGGGTGAGGAGACCCAGTACTTC
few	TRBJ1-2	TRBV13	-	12	CASSWGQVGYTF	TGTGCCAGCAGCTGGGGGCAGGTCGGCTACACCTTC
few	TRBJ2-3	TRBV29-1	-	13	CSVTIGTGDTQYF	TGCAGCGTTACCATAGGAACAGGAGATACGCAGTATTTT
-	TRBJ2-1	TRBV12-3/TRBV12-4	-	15	CASSFGPPAYNEQFF	TGTGCCAGCAGTTTTGGACCGCCAGCCTACAATGAGCAGTTCTTC
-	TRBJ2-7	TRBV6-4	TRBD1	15	CASSDLGQGNYEQYF	TGTGCCAGCAGTGACCTGGGACAGGGAAACTACGAGCAGTACTTC